This T cell receptor beta chain was recorded in a study of T cells in women clearing cervical HPV infection. V trimming: 4 bases; J trimming: 6 bases; junction bases outside the gene matches: 5. The germline V gene has CDR1 SNHLY and CDR2 FYNNEI. The CDR3 contains 13 residues. As regards this clone: Sequencing ends 3 residues short of the CDR3 end; the germline J gene provides the rest.

Assay: immunoSEQ multiplex PCR; the TCRdb copy retains only in-frame clones and omits some. There are 40,000 or so clones in the sample, with 6.8% held by the top ten. The rearrangement uses TRBV2 and TRBJ2-7, with 8 positions matching TRBD1. The source of this sequence is a woman between 18 and 70 years old with a cervical HPV16 infection that either progressed to CIN3+ or cleared (not recorded which). Sequencing was performed on blood buffy coat. CDR3 DNA (partial): TGTGCCAGCAGTGGGACAGGGTTGACCGAG. Translated, it gives CASSGTGLTE. The whole CDR3 sequence is CASSGTGLTEQYF.